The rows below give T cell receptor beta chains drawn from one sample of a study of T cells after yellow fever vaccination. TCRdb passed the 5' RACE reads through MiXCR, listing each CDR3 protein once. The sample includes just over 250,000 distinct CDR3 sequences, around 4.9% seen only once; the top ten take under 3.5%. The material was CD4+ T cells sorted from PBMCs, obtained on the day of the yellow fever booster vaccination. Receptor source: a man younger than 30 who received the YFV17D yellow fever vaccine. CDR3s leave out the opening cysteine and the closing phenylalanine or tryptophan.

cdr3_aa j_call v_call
ASSRDGNYGYT TRBJ1-2 TRBV4-1
ASSPSGVSGGYT TRBJ1-2 TRBV3-1
ASEQGFTDTQY TRBJ2-3 TRBV2
ASSYGGEAEAF TRBJ1-1 TRBV6-5
SAQGLGANYGYT TRBJ1-2 TRBV20-1
ASSQLLSYGYT TRBJ1-2 TRBV3-1
ASSPRGNSPLH TRBJ1-6 TRBV5-1
ASSQDRGNSPLH TRBJ1-6 TRBV4-2
ASSLGGSNEKLF TRBJ1-4 TRBV7-2
ASSGGGLRTQY TRBJ2-3 TRBV2
ASSPPRQGASTEAF TRBJ1-1 TRBV3-1
ASSGTGNEQF TRBJ2-1 TRBV12-3/TRBV12-4
AISAVPSIGQY TRBJ2-7 TRBV10-3
ASSYSRGNTIY TRBJ1-3 TRBV6-5
ASTFSGGRVPQY TRBJ2-3 TRBV5-4
ASSLIRDEQY TRBJ2-7 TRBV5-1
ASSPSGGVSTDTQY TRBJ2-3 TRBV6-2/TRBV6-3
ASSPNRGGSDTQY TRBJ2-3 TRBV18
ASSAYLMNNEQF TRBJ2-1 TRBV7-2
ASSGPGQRHEQY TRBJ2-7 TRBV9
ASRAWTDPMNTEAF TRBJ1-1 TRBV6-5
ASGGSGVDTQY TRBJ2-3 TRBV2
ASSPSGGFADTQY TRBJ2-3 TRBV6-6
ASSLGSERTQY TRBJ2-3 TRBV5-6
ASSVANQGVNQPQH TRBJ1-5 TRBV5-6
ASSLGTGSPPLH TRBJ1-6 TRBV5-1
ASSIGGTGGYEQY TRBJ2-7 TRBV19
ASSTYLTDSYEQY TRBJ2-7 TRBV6-2/TRBV6-3
ASSQTGEGGAF TRBJ1-1 TRBV7-9
ASSSLQASAAGETQY TRBJ2-5 TRBV12-3/TRBV12-4
ASSESGRPSTDTQY TRBJ2-3 TRBV25-1
ASGAGETTYNEQF TRBJ2-1 TRBV5-1
SVSPRFETGTYGYT TRBJ1-2 TRBV29-1
SAGERGSTDTQY TRBJ2-3 TRBV20-1
ATSASSYNEQF TRBJ2-1 TRBV24-1
ASSRGALTGELF TRBJ2-2 TRBV7-3
ASTLPGTANTGELF TRBJ2-2 TRBV7-9
ASSQESSTQPGELF TRBJ2-2 TRBV4-2
ASSFGGGSQETQY TRBJ2-5 TRBV5-1
ASSYSLRVTDTQY TRBJ2-3 TRBV6-2/TRBV6-3
ASSSTGPRNTEAF TRBJ1-1 TRBV11-2
ASSSNPGTSAPGELF TRBJ2-2 TRBV7-6
ASSAEGGGQPQH TRBJ1-5 TRBV6-4
ASSHHWVQETQY TRBJ2-5 TRBV6-2/TRBV6-3
ASSPLAEETQY TRBJ2-5 TRBV18
ASTLGGWDTQY TRBJ2-3 TRBV12-3/TRBV12-4
ATSGTNEETQY TRBJ2-5 TRBV24-1
ASSTQGQETQY TRBJ2-5 TRBV5-1